This TCR beta chain was found in a study of cytomegalovirus exposure and HLA in healthy donors (dated by TCRdb to about 2017). Turning to the overall study: In an earlier analysis of fewer than 750 of the donors, less than 350 Gb of sequence data and approximately 120 million unique TCR beta sequences from about 179 million T cells were reported. Across around 400 genotyped donors of the cohort, an average of about 240,000 unique TCR beta nucleotide sequences per donor were sequenced, and 15% to 20% of those sequences were non-productive. In a later analysis, previously published TCR beta repertoires from 666 donors were re-analyzed and high-resolution HLA genotyping was added so that TCR occurrence patterns could be studied. To decide whether each TCR beta V gene segment behaved as functional or pseudogenic, an earlier analysis of some 600 of the donors relied on high-throughput TCR beta sequencing. An early release that covered roughly 600 HLA-typed donors contained about 290 gigabases of sequencing data and 85 million to 100 million unique TCR sequences. Roughly five DR-DQ haplotypes were treated as single units for association and clustering because of strong linkage in the cohort. To predict cytomegalovirus infection status, the study brought together high-throughput TCR immunosequencing, statistical association of individual TCRs with disease status, and machine learning. A later genetic analysis used genome-wide SNP genotypes for about three fifths of the 666 donors, treating that subset as a discovery cohort. HLA typing included class I and class II loci at four-digit resolution. The number of typed donors differed by locus: about 620-630 for A, B, C, DRB1 and DQB1; 500 to 550 for DQA1; around 610 for DPA1; and roughly 490 for DPB1. Alongside the repertoire data, information on donor age, sex, ethnicity and CMV serostatus was compiled. Of the roughly 400 genotyped donors, roughly 80% were placed in the genetic ancestry cluster associated with self-reported Caucasian donors. The aim of the study was to test whether cataloging public T cell receptors could identify signatures of past pathogen exposure. A separate validation cohort of 90 to 150 different subjects was used in addition to the roughly 640-subject first cohort. The study used immunosequencing to profile the T cell repertoires of 670 or so subjects and linked those repertoires to cytomegalovirus serostatus. In the later analysis, no new phenotypic data were used to find candidate immune exposures; instead, reliance was placed on TCR beta sequences and their occurrence across donors. All discovery cohort repertoires had been generated on a single sequencing platform. On the study overall, not on this receptor specifically: The authors suggested that the approach could potentially be extended to other disease states and immunological phenotypes. Some IMGT-functional V segments, including TRBV6-2 and TRBV6-3, could not be distinguished by the 87-base-pair reads and were therefore excluded. A cluster of highly shared sequence variants was judged likely to be a technical artifact of the sequencing pipeline. Cytomegalovirus status was reported to be diagnosed by the classifier with high specificity and sensitivity in both the original and validation cohorts. Three of the identified cytomegalovirus-associated TCR beta chains were confirmed in vitro to be specific for cytomegalovirus antigens. The cohort was sequenced for TCR beta chains only, and without alpha or paired-chain data the features that could be detected were limited. Strong co-occurrence of HLA alleles, especially DR and DQ, made assigning TCR associations to individual alleles difficult. The only immune exposure information available for the cohort was CMV serostatus. Most TCR sequences were observed very rarely across donors, whereas some public TCRs were present in many individuals. In a later analysis, most CMV-associated TCR beta chains were found to appear HLA-restricted, with HLA associations seemingly driven largely by CMV exposure. A later analysis found that TCR association rates varied across HLA loci, with DRB1 alleles showing the most associated TCRs and HLA-C alleles the fewest. An earlier analysis of several hundred of the donors showed that most TCR beta V segments appeared in productive rearrangements either about 87% or about 30% of the time, which broadly matched IMGT annotations. A later analysis associated 16,951 TCR beta sequences with specific HLA alleles at a false discovery rate of 0.05. A later genetic analysis associated a missense DCLRE1C variant with V-gene and J-gene trimming of TCR beta chains, and an independent cohort replicated the association. A further reported finding was that TCR beta sequences accurately predicted the HLA-A and HLA-B alleles for most subjects in the first cohort. In a later analysis, several top co-occurrence clusters were reported to appear linked to parvovirus B19, influenza, CMV and Epstein-Barr virus. Sequencing depth was assumed to be roughly uniform across donors in the presence/absence analyses, though that assumption may not hold. Because HLA typing was missing for some donors at each locus, association tests included only the typed subset. In a later analysis, HLA-associated TCR beta chains showed more clonal expansion and lower generation probabilities than non-associated chains that were equally common. In the study, 164 TCR beta chains were listed as associated with cytomegalovirus. Because counts were too low, roughly 17 rarely observed V segments, including chromosome 9 orphons, were left out of the earlier analysis of a few hundred of the donors. Linkage disequilibrium might explain the correlated functional status among segregating V segments, but an unknown experimental factor could not be ruled out. In a later genetic analysis, fewer N-insertions in productive TCRs were reported among donors in an Asian-associated ancestry cluster than the roughly 700-donor mean.

The cohort was made up of approximately 670 healthy bone marrow donors. At the time of sampling, all cohort members were nominally healthy, though unrecorded immune exposures were likely present. The donor was CMV seropositive and belonged to the group of over 250 seropositive cohort members. A peripheral blood sample was collected from each donor, and TCR beta sequencing was performed on peripheral blood mononuclear cells. Genomic DNA was extracted from the blood cell samples with the Qiagen DNeasy Blood Extraction Kit. This clone occurred a few times. Its antigen is unknown. Base qualities are not provided; no much larger clone lies one nucleotide away. Preparation of the library involved the immunoSEQ multiplex PCR assay. The multiplex PCR relied on a mix of 60 forward primers for TCR Vbeta segments and 13 reverse primers for TCR Jbeta segments. Amplification of the CDR3 region of rearranged TCR beta genes was performed with a multiplex PCR assay on genomic DNA. On the Illumina HiSeq System, the amplified TCR beta libraries were sequenced as 87-base-pair reads. For the original study's pipeline: Across the 700 or so repertoires, a later analysis counted some 81 million unique TCR beta chains, approximately 12 million of which were shared by at least two donors. A nearest-neighbor algorithm error-corrected the raw reads and collapsed the reads into unique sequences, merging closely related sequences to remove PCR and sequencing errors. V, D and J gene segments were assigned by aligning CDR3 sequences to IMGT reference sequences. For a sequence to be retained, a match of at least six nucleotides was required to both a V gene segment and a J gene segment. Rearrangements were classified as productive when the CDR3 lacked stop codons and remained in frame with V and J, and all other rearrangements were classified as non-productive. CDR3 was defined according to IMGT convention as the region running from the second conserved V-encoded cysteine to the conserved J-encoded phenylalanine. The earlier analysis of about 590 of the donors excluded sequences that lacked an unambiguous match to a single V gene segment. In an earlier analysis of several hundred of the donors, V segments were called functional above 56.7% productive rearrangements and were called segregating when the between-donor standard deviation exceeded 5%. To diagnose cytomegalovirus status from the catalog of TCR beta chain sequences, a statistical classification framework was built. In a later analysis, V and J genes were assigned by comparing TCR nucleotide sequences against IMGT/GENE-DB human TR gene sequences. The TCRdist pipeline was used in a later analysis to assign CDR3 sequences and most-parsimonious VDJ recombination scenarios. In a later analysis, each TCR beta chain was defined by its CDR3 amino acid sequence together with its V-gene family, and reads without a unique V-gene family were excluded. As a way to deal with suspected cross-contamination and a sequencing artifact, a later analysis dropped roughly 600 nucleotide sequences that were highly shared and had low generation probability. In a later analysis, a clonal expansion index was calculated for each public chain from normalized within-repertoire ranks of inferred template counts. In a later analysis, generation probabilities were computed with a VDJ recombination model fitted to out-of-frame rearrangements, and the resulting probabilities were checked against IGoR. A later analysis scored TCR-TCR, TCR-HLA and TCR-CMV co-occurrence with hypergeometric tests, applying a repertoire-size bias correction to TCR pairs. False discovery rates were estimated in a later analysis by permuting HLA or CMV assignments 20 times. In a later analysis, co-occurring TCRs were grouped with DBSCAN, and TCRdist sequence similarity was added when clustering was performed within HLA-allele-positive subsets. For co-occurrence clustering, repertoires with fewer than 30,000 or more than 120,000 public chains were excluded, along with four to six repertoires with anomalous nucleotide sharing. TCRdb's version of the immuneACCESS table is confined to in-frame rearrangements and falls short of the full clone set. An unresolved V gene accounts for under half of the shortfall where checked; the remainder is of unknown origin. V and J calls and clone size are as listed in that table; D and trimming were resolved from the DNA. The sample records 60,000 to 85,000 clones, about four fifths of which are singletons. Of the sample, 9% to 13% is held by the ten largest clones.

From the cysteine up to the phenylalanine, the CDR3 has a length of 15 residues. Only the CDR3 portion is preserved as DNA: 45 bases, with reading frame beginning at the first base. CDR1 and CDR2, looked up from the germline V gene (reference sequence), are SGHNT and YYREEE. Ends trimmed: V by 4 bases, J by 2 bases; bases unmatched to a gene: 4. This clonotype originated in a male donor in good health and CMV-seropositive. The rearranged chain carries TRBV5-4 and TRBJ1-2; TRBD1 aligns with 11 central bases. Sample: PBMCs. The nucleotide sequence is given as TGTGCCAGCAGCACCCGGGACAGGGGGAACTATGGCTACACCTTC. Its protein product is CASSTRDRGNYGYTF. Joined to the reference TRBV5-4 and TRBJ1-2 proteins, this CDR3 gives the full variable domain: ETGVTQSPTHLIKTRGQQVTLRCSSQSGHNTVSWYQQALGQGPQFIFQYYREEENGRGNFPPRFSGLQFPNYSSELNVNALELDDSALYLCASSTRDRGNYGYTFGSGTRLTVV.